The T cell receptor (beta chain) under discussion was sequenced for a study of T cell clonality in common variable immunodeficiency. TCRdb's copy holds only in-frame clones and misses some; the assay was immunoSEQ multiplex PCR. The table lists some 17,000 clones, with no singletons. A few counts support this clone. Its antigen is as yet unknown. From the germline J gene comes the end of the CDR3, since the read stops 3 residues before it. V was pared by 5 bases and J by 7 bases, with 5 bases of the junction left unmatched. CDR3 length: 15 amino acids. Germline V CDR1 and CDR2: MRHNA, SNTAGT. CVID subjects had received replacement immunoglobulin for at least one year. Donors gave 5 to 8 ml heparinized peripheral whole blood. The study, taken as a whole, reports: In common variable immunodeficiency, TCR beta chains reportedly carried fewer deletions and N-nucleotide insertions. What drives increased CVID clonality needs T cell subpopulation sequencing. CVID subjects had higher TCRbeta clonality than healthy controls, most marked in about a third.

The chain couples TRBV6-4 to TRBJ2-1; the match to TRBD2 covers 13 bases. The sequence was obtained from a human donor with common variable immunodeficiency. Sample: peripheral blood mononuclear cells. Partial CDR3 DNA: TGTGCCAGCAGTCGTACTAGCGGGGGGGGGAATGAG. It encodes CASSRTSGGGNE. The entire CDR3 protein is CASSRTSGGGNEQFF.